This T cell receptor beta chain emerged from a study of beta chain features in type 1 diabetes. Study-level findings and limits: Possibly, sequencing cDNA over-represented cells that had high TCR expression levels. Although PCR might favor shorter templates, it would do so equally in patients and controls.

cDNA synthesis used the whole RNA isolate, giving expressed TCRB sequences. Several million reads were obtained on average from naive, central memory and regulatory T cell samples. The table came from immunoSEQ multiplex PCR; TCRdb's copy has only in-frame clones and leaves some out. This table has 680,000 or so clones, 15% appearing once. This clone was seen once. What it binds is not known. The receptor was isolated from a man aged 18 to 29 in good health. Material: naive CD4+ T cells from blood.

In DNA form, the CDR3 reads TGTGCCAGCAGTCCCCTCGGACAGAGAAGCAATCAGCCCCAGCATTTT. It yields the protein CASSPLGQRSNQPQHF. This chain uses TRBV27 with TRBJ1-5, with a possible D match to TRBD1 (6 bases). This CDR3 is 16 amino acids long. V was cut by 5 bases and J by 1 base, with 15 bases left in between. Germline V lookup: CDR1 MNHEY, CDR2 SMNVEV (reference sequence).